The source of this TCR beta chain is a study of identical twins' blood T cells. Whole-study results and caveats: Twin similarity might stem from environmental factors, not only genetics.

This CDR3 has 12 residues. V gave up 5 bases and J gave up 6 bases, with 8 bases separating them. This clonotype was seen more than once but under ten times. What it binds is unknown. TCR cDNA libraries came from RNA via a modified published protocol. Each TCR cDNA library carried sample-specific barcodes on both ends. TCRdb redid the calling of the 5' RACE reads with MiXCR, one entry per CDR3 protein. The sample includes a few hundred thousand distinct CDR3 sequences, about 28% of them seen just once. Six healthy women, forming three identical twin pairs, donated samples. The chain employs TRBV12-3 or TRBV12-4 and TRBJ2-1; D not resolved. The sequence was collected from a woman between 18 and 55 years old in good health. Sequencing used PBMCs. Here the CDR3 DNA reads TGTGCCAGCAGTCTGGACCCCAATGAGCAGTTCTTC. Amino acids: CASSLDPNEQFF.